The 3 T cell receptor beta chains below come from one sample, sequenced in a study of T cells after yellow fever vaccination. TCRdb fed the 5' RACE reads into MiXCR, producing one record per CDR3 protein. The sample has about 350,000 distinct CDR3 sequences, approximately 4% seen once. Here the sequenced sample was PBMCs, taken 5 days after the yellow fever booster vaccination. The receptors come from a man aged 18 to 35 who received the YFV17D yellow fever vaccine.

The table lists this clonotype with a few counts. This chain connects TRBV20-1 to TRBJ2-1; TRBD2 agrees at 9 bases. The CDR3 loop spans 15 amino acids. Germline values: CDR1 DFQATT, CDR2 SNEGSKA (reference sequence). With V trimmed by 3 bases and J by 6 bases, 9 bases remained unmatched. Here the CDR3 DNA reads TGCAGTGCTAGTCCGCTAGCGGGGTTTTTCAATGAGCAGTTCTTC. As protein: CSASPLAGFFNEQFF.

This clonotype showed up many times. The genes are TRBV18 and TRBJ2-5; no firm D call. The CDR3 is 12 residues long. Trimming took off 1 base at V and 2 bases at J, with 2 bases between the two ends. Germline V gives CDR1 KGHSH, CDR2 LQKENI. The CDR3 DNA is TGTGCCAGCTCACCACAGCAAGAGACCCAGTACTTC. This gives the protein CASSPQQETQYF. Supplemented by reference TRBV18 and TRBJ2-5, the full variable domain reads NAGVMQNPRHLVRRRGQEARLRCSPMKGHSHVYWYRQLPEEGLKFMVYLQKENIIDESGMPKERFSAEFPKEGPSILRIQQVVRGDSAAYFCASSPQQETQYFGPGTRLLVL.

The genes are TRBV11-1 and TRBJ2-7, with 7 nucleotides matching TRBD2. This CDR3 comprises 16 residues. The germline CDR1 and CDR2 sequences are SGHAT and FQDESV (reference sequence). The ends lost 1 base at V and 2 bases at J; junction bases unmatched: 8. The chain's CDR3 is CASSLGAGDGTYEQYF. Written as DNA, the CDR3 is TGTGCCAGCAGCTTAGGCGCGGGGGACGGGACCTACGAGCAGTACTTC.